Sequencing of this T cell receptor (beta chain) was carried out in a study of blood T cell repertoires in COVID-19. About the study: Some COVID-19 samples were acute and others convalescent; all came from the United States, Italy and Spain. From T cells, B-cell-depleted T cells, or PBMCs came the material, which was cDNA or gDNA.

As originally analysed: Estimates of nucleated cell counts were drawn from the amplification of reference gene primers. Repertoires were generated with immunoSEQ multiplex PCR, while TCRdb's copy carries only in-frame clones and drops some. V and J calls and clone size are given by that table; D and trimming were obtained from the DNA. This sample has approximately 80,000 clones, with roughly 87% found just once. This clone was seen only once. With 0 bases removed from V and 3 bases from J, the gap between germline ends came to 5 bases. CDR1 and CDR2 (germline): SGHTA, FQGTGA. This CDR3 comprises 13 residues.

This receptor was obtained from a woman between 50 and 59 years old in a cohort sampled during active COVID-19. The chain employs TRBV7-3 and TRBJ2-5; the D is unclear. The sample was peripheral blood. CDR3 coding DNA: TGTGCCAGCAGCTTAACTGGAGAAGAGACCCAGTACTTC. Its protein product is CASSLTGEETQYF.